One sample yielded the 21 T cell receptor beta chains listed below, sequenced in a study of blood T cell repertoires in COVID-19. The data were produced by immunoSEQ multiplex PCR, yet TCRdb's version contains in-frame clones alone and is incomplete. The table includes tens of thousands of clones, about 80% detected once. The sequencing sample was made of peripheral blood. The receptors were sampled from a man at least 80 years old with acute or convalescent COVID-19.

Comments on this clone: One end of the junction does not line up with germline, which may come from a read error. The J gene is TRBJ2-1, the V gene TRBV6-5; 7 bases are a match to TRBD1. The CDR3 totals 13 residues. Germline loops: CDR1 MNHEY, CDR2 SVGAGI. The CDR3 DNA sequence: TGTGCCAGCAGTTCCACGACAGGGTCAAACTCGGTCTTC. Its protein is CASSSTTGSNSVF.

This chain connects TRBV11-3 to TRBJ2-5; TRBD2 agrees at 7 bases. The CDR3 contains 15 residues. Germline V CDR1 and CDR2: SGHNT, YENEEA. The V segment lost 6 bases and the J segment 5 bases; nucleotides outside the gene matches: 12. This CDR3 reads CASSKQPGGMETQYF. CDR3 nucleotide sequence: TGTGCCAGCAGTAAACAACCGGGGGGAATGGAGACCCAGTACTTC.

The chain uses TRBV25-1 and TRBJ1-5, with a possible D match to TRBD1 (5 bases). This CDR3 is 14 amino acids long. Per germline, CDR1 MGHDK and CDR2 SYGVNS. V gave up 2 bases and J gave up 5 bases, with 10 bases separating them. DNA of the CDR3: TGTGCCAGCAGTGAAGACAGAAGTTATCAGCCCCAGCATTTT. It encodes CASSEDRSYQPQHF.

The gene calls are TRBV6-5 and TRBJ2-7; TRBD1 aligns across 8 bases. The CDR3 has 15 residues. Germline CDR1 and CDR2: MNHEY and SVGAGI. The V segment lost 6 bases and the J segment 0 bases; nucleotides outside the gene matches: 7. The CDR3 DNA reads as TGTGCCAGCAGGGGACAGGAGACGATCTCCTACGAGCAGTACTTC. As protein: CASRGQETISYEQYF.

V gene TRBV6-2 or TRBV6-3 combines with J gene TRBJ2-2, with 8 bases lining up with TRBD2. The junction had 5 bases not matched to a gene; V was cut back by 5 bases and J by 3 bases. CDR1 MNHEY and CDR2 SVGEGT come from the germline V gene. The CDR3 consists of 15 residues. The CDR3 region is CASSPLAGYTGELFF. DNA of the CDR3: TGTGCCAGCAGTCCCCTAGCGGGCTACACCGGGGAGCTGTTTTTT.

This clone has a handful of counts. The same CDR3 can be traced to other DNA sequences in this sample. The J gene is TRBJ1-5, the V gene TRBV5-1, with 7 bases that match TRBD1. The CDR3 extends over 15 amino acids. The trim removed 0 bases at V and 2 bases at J, leaving 2 bases unmatched. The V gene's germline CDR1 is SGHRS and CDR2 YFSETQ. CDR3 sequence (DNA): TGCGCCAGCAGCTTGGAAACAGGGGGCAATCAGCCCCAGCATTTT. Protein product: CASSLETGGNQPQHF.

This chain uses TRBV3-1 (or the pseudogene TRBV3-2) with TRBJ2-3; D may be TRBD2 (6 bases). Germline CDR1 and CDR2: LGHDT and YNNKEL (reference sequence). V shed 3 bases and J shed 0 bases, with 13 bases lying between them. This CDR3 spans 16 amino acids. Here the CDR3 reads CASSQIADISTDTQYF. As DNA, the CDR3 is TGTGCCAGCAGCCAGATAGCGGATATTAGCACAGATACGCAGTATTTT.

V and J are TRBV7-3 and TRBJ1-1, with D unclear. From germline, CDR1 is SGHTA and CDR2 FQGTGA. Deletions cut 3 bases from V and 11 bases from J, with 13 bases between. The CDR3 is 12 amino acids. CDR3 in amino acids: CASSLTGYGAFF. The CDR3 bases are TGTGCCAGCAGCTTGACTGGCTATGGGGCTTTCTTT. The full variable domain, completed using reference TRBV7-3 and TRBJ1-1, is GAGVSQTPSNKVTEKGKYVELRCDPISGHTALYWYRQSLGQGPEFLIYFQGTGAADDSGLPNDRFFAVRPEGSVSTLKIQRTERGDSAVYLCASSLTGYGAFFGQGTRLTVV.

The J gene is TRBJ2-5, the V gene TRBV5-1, with D perhaps matching TRBD1 (6 bases). With 2 bases removed from V and 2 bases from J, the gap between germline ends came to 7 bases. The CDR3 loop spans 13 amino acids. Germline V CDR1 and CDR2: SGHRS, YFSETQ. This CDR3 reads CASSFQGQETQYF. The CDR3 DNA reads TGCGCCAGCAGCTTCCAGGGGCAAGAGACCCAGTACTTC.

The V call is TRBV5-1, the J call TRBJ2-3, with D possibly being TRBD2 (6 bases). V shed 0 bases and J shed 3 bases, with 14 bases lying between them. The CDR3 is made up of 16 amino acids. CDR1 is SGHRS, CDR2 YFSETQ, per germline. The CDR3 DNA reads TGCGCCAGCAGCTTGGGGGGTAGCGGACTAACAGATACGCAGTATTTT. Encoded protein: CASSLGGSGLTDTQYF.

The chain is built from TRBV5-1 and TRBJ1-1; a possible D gene is TRBD1 (5 bases). Trimming left V 4 bases short and J 10 bases short, with 17 bases between. Germline assignment: CDR1 SGHRS and CDR2 YFSETQ. The CDR3 extends over 13 amino acids. The CDR3 DNA reads as TGCGCCAGCAGCCAGGACACCTCGGACGGAGCTTTCTTT. Translating it yields CASSQDTSDGAFF.

This clone was detected a few times. This rearrangement joins TRBV12-3 or TRBV12-4 to TRBJ2-7, with D perhaps TRBD2 (5 bases). CDR3 length: 12 amino acids. V was trimmed by 6 bases and J by 6 bases, leaving 12 bases between them. Here the CDR3 DNA reads TGTGCCAGCAGCGCGAGAGGGCGCGAGCAGTACTTC. It is translated as CASSARGREQYF.

This chain uses TRBV19 with TRBJ2-3; 12 bases agree with TRBD1. The junction had 4 bases not matched to a gene; V was cut back by 5 bases and J by 4 bases. There are 15 residues in the CDR3. Germline loops: CDR1 LNHDA, CDR2 SQIVND (reference sequence). The CDR3 is CASSPGTGGSDTQYF. Written as DNA, the CDR3 is TGTGCCAGTAGTCCCGGGACAGGGGGCTCAGATACGCAGTATTTT.

This clone was found once. The CDR3 reads CAISEEQGGQPQHF. Written as DNA, the CDR3 is TGTGCCATCAGTGAAGAACAGGGCGGTCAGCCCCAGCATTTT. The chain is built from TRBV10-3 and TRBJ1-5; perhaps TRBD1 as D (6 bases). The CDR3 contains 14 residues. The germline V gene encodes CDR1 ENHRY and CDR2 SYGVKD. Trimming shortened V by 3 bases and J by 6 bases, and 12 bases separated the two germline ends.

The chain has TRBV5-4 and TRBJ2-7; 9 bases are a match to TRBD1. Germline lookup yields CDR1 SGHNT and CDR2 YYREEE (reference sequence). This CDR3 is built from 13 residues. V gave up 0 bases and J gave up 9 bases; unmatched junction bases: 4. The CDR3, as DNA: TGTGCCAGCAGCTTGGACAGGGGGCGGGTGCAGTACTTC. Translating it yields CASSLDRGRVQYF.

The chain joins TRBV19 to TRBJ1-1; 8 bases align to TRBD1. This CDR3 has 15 amino acids. The J segment lost 2 bases and the V segment lost 2 bases, leaving 4 bases of the junction unmatched. Germline V gives CDR1 LNHDA, CDR2 SQIVND (reference sequence). CDR3 sequence reads: CASSIQQGDNTEAFF. The CDR3 bases are TGTGCCAGTAGTATACAACAGGGGGATAACACTGAAGCTTTCTTT.

The rearrangement joins TRBV27 to TRBJ1-1; D is unclear. Germline V gene data show CDR1 as MNHEY and CDR2 as SMNVEV (reference sequence). V lost 0 bases and J lost 6, with 8 bases in between. The CDR3 has 13 amino acids. The CDR3 here is CASSLSKGAEAFF. CDR3 nucleotide sequence: TGTGCCAGCAGTTTATCTAAGGGAGCTGAAGCTTTCTTT.

A few counts support this clone. V and J are TRBV6-5 and TRBJ2-7; 7 positions agree with TRBD1. This CDR3 has 12 amino acids. V lost 6 bases, J lost 7 bases, and 6 bases stayed unmatched. Germline loops: CDR1 MNHEY, CDR2 SVGAGI. The CDR3 region has the DNA TGTGCCAGCAGGCAACAGGGGCTAGAGCAGTACTTC. Protein product: CASRQQGLEQYF.

The chain employs TRBV30 and TRBJ1-3; possibly TRBD1 for D (5 bases). The germline V gene encodes CDR1 GTSNPN and CDR2 SVGIG (reference sequence). This CDR3 has 12 residues. V shed 2 bases and J shed 12 bases, with 14 bases lying between them. CDR3 nucleotides: TGTGCCTGGAGTACCCGTAAGGGGCACATATATTTT. Translating gives CAWSTRKGHIYF.

The rearrangement joins TRBV12-3 or TRBV12-4 to TRBJ2-1; the D gene is possibly TRBD1 (5 bases). Trimming shortened V by 7 bases and J by 5 bases, and 12 bases separated the two germline ends. CDR3 length: 13 amino acids. The CDR3: CASNRNTDNEQFF. CDR3 in DNA: TGTGCCAGCAACAGGAATACAGACAATGAGCAGTTCTTC.

The V and J genes are TRBV6-5 and TRBJ1-1, with 9 bases that match TRBD1. The CDR3 covers 15 residues. CDR1 is MNHEY, CDR2 SVGAGI, per germline. The trim removed 10 bases at V and 1 base at J, leaving 10 bases unmatched. This CDR3 is CATVPGQGGNTEAFF. The DNA of the CDR3 is TGTGCCACCGTCCCGGGACAGGGCGGGAACACTGAAGCTTTCTTT.